A selection of T cell receptor beta chains follows, all from one sample in a study of response to subunit inactivated influenza vaccine. TCRdb passed the RT-PCR reads through MiXCR, listing each CDR3 protein once. There are some 520,000 distinct CDR3 sequences in the sample; more than 15% occur only once, and roughly 3.1% lies in the top ten. The sample was CD4+ T cells sorted from PBMCs, taken 23 to 25 months after vaccination. The receptor set was obtained from a man aged 50 to 75 who received an inactivated influenza vaccine. Both conserved end residues are part of each CDR3. Fields, in order: V gene, D gene, clone size, J gene, CDR3 DNA, CDR3 protein. The D gene is left open where the match is weak. Size values are once, few and many counts, or a class for expanded clones, and some rows have none.

v_gene: TRBV6-5; d_gene: -; abundance: -; j_gene: TRBJ1-2; CDR3nt: TGTGCCAGCAGTTCCCTCGGGACGACCGAGTATGGCTACACCTTC; CDR3aa: CASSSLGTTEYGYTF
v_gene: TRBV6-5; d_gene: TRBD1; abundance: -; j_gene: TRBJ1-1; CDR3nt: TGTGCCAGCAGAATACAGGGGCGGAACACTGAAGCTTTCTTT; CDR3aa: CASRIQGRNTEAFF
v_gene: TRBV7-2; d_gene: -; abundance: few; j_gene: TRBJ1-1; CDR3nt: TGTGCCAGCAGCTTAGCCGGGCTGAACACTGAAGCTTTCTTT; CDR3aa: CASSLAGLNTEAFF
v_gene: TRBV20-1; d_gene: -; abundance: many; j_gene: TRBJ2-4; CDR3nt: TGCAGTGCTCAAGAGATGTCAGGGCGGAACATTCAGTACTTC; CDR3aa: CSAQEMSGRNIQYF
v_gene: TRBV11-2; d_gene: TRBD1; abundance: once; j_gene: TRBJ2-3; CDR3nt: TGTGCCAGCAGCTCCCAACAGGGGATCTTTAGCACAGATACGCAGTATTTT; CDR3aa: CASSSQQGIFSTDTQYF
v_gene: TRBV6-5; d_gene: -; abundance: -; j_gene: TRBJ1-5; CDR3nt: TGTGCCAGCAGTTACGGCCGGCCAGGGGTAAGCAATCAGCCCCAGCATTTT; CDR3aa: CASSYGRPGVSNQPQHF
v_gene: TRBV7-2; d_gene: -; abundance: -; j_gene: TRBJ2-7; CDR3nt: TGTGCCAGCAGCTTCACACCCTACGAGCAGTACTTC; CDR3aa: CASSFTPYEQYF
v_gene: TRBV5-1; d_gene: -; abundance: -; j_gene: TRBJ1-1; CDR3nt: TGCGCCAGCAGCCAGGGGCGCCAGCGCTTCACTGAAGCTTTCTTT; CDR3aa: CASSQGRQRFTEAFF
v_gene: TRBV15; d_gene: -; abundance: few; j_gene: TRBJ1-5; CDR3nt: TGTGCCACCAGCAGAGGGGTCGGGCAGCCCCAGCATTTT; CDR3aa: CATSRGVGQPQHF
v_gene: TRBV4-3; d_gene: -; abundance: few; j_gene: TRBJ2-1; CDR3nt: TGCGCCAGCAGCCAAGGATGGGGGACCTACAATGAGCAGTTCTTC; CDR3aa: CASSQGWGTYNEQFF
v_gene: TRBV7-9; d_gene: TRBD1; abundance: many; j_gene: TRBJ2-5; CDR3nt: TGTGCCAGCAGCTCCCAACCCAGGGGGCAAGAGACCCAGTACTTC; CDR3aa: CASSSQPRGQETQYF
v_gene: TRBV12-3/TRBV12-4; d_gene: TRBD1; abundance: few; j_gene: TRBJ1-2; CDR3nt: TGTGCCAGCAGTAGGAGGACAGGAGCTAACTATGGCTACACCTTC; CDR3aa: CASSRRTGANYGYTF
v_gene: TRBV27; d_gene: TRBD1; abundance: -; j_gene: TRBJ2-7; CDR3nt: TGTGCCAGCAGGCGAACAGGGGGTAGCTCCTACGAGCAGTACTTC; CDR3aa: CASRRTGGSSYEQYF
v_gene: TRBV6-1; d_gene: TRBD1; abundance: few; j_gene: TRBJ1-5; CDR3nt: TGTGCCAGCTATAAGGACAGGGCGATAGCTTCCAATCAGCCCCAGCATTTT; CDR3aa: CASYKDRAIASNQPQHF
v_gene: TRBV6-1; d_gene: TRBD2; abundance: few; j_gene: TRBJ2-5; CDR3nt: TGTGCCAGCAGCCCGGGACTAGCGGGGGGACGACGCCAAGAGACCCAGTACTTC; CDR3aa: CASSPGLAGGRRQETQYF
v_gene: TRBV4-3; d_gene: TRBD2; abundance: few; j_gene: TRBJ2-1; CDR3nt: TGCGCCAGCAGCCCTCGACTAGCGGGGGACCCCTACAATGAGCAGTTCTTC; CDR3aa: CASSPRLAGDPYNEQFF
v_gene: TRBV10-3; d_gene: TRBD2; abundance: -; j_gene: TRBJ2-7; CDR3nt: TGTGCCACCGTCAGCGGGAGTAAGAACGAGCAGTACTTC; CDR3aa: CATVSGSKNEQYF
v_gene: TRBV18; d_gene: -; abundance: few; j_gene: TRBJ1-5; CDR3nt: TGTGCCAGCTCGTATGCCCAGAATCAGCCCCAGCATTTT; CDR3aa: CASSYAQNQPQHF
v_gene: TRBV11-2; d_gene: TRBD1; abundance: few; j_gene: TRBJ2-5; CDR3nt: TGTGCCAGCAGCTTAAGGCAGGGGGCTTGGGAGACCCAGTACTTC; CDR3aa: CASSLRQGAWETQYF
v_gene: TRBV12-3/TRBV12-4; d_gene: -; abundance: many; j_gene: TRBJ1-3; CDR3nt: TGTGCCAGCAGTTACAGCCCTTCTGCCATATATTTT; CDR3aa: CASSYSPSAIYF
v_gene: TRBV5-1; d_gene: TRBD2; abundance: -; j_gene: TRBJ2-1; CDR3nt: TGCGCCAGCAGTGCCCCCGGGACTAGCGGGGGGAATGAGCAGTTCTTC; CDR3aa: CASSAPGTSGGNEQFF
v_gene: TRBV27; d_gene: TRBD1; abundance: -; j_gene: TRBJ2-1; CDR3nt: TGTGCCAGCAGACCCGGGACAGTTAGTTACAATGAGCAGTTCTTC; CDR3aa: CASRPGTVSYNEQFF
v_gene: TRBV4-3; d_gene: TRBD2; abundance: few; j_gene: TRBJ2-1; CDR3nt: TGCGCCAGCAGCCCCCGGACTAGCGGGGGGCCAGGGTACAATGAGCAGTTCTTC; CDR3aa: CASSPRTSGGPGYNEQFF
v_gene: TRBV27; d_gene: TRBD2; abundance: few; j_gene: TRBJ2-7; CDR3nt: TGTGCCAGCGGTACAGCGGGAGTGAGTCGGTACGAGCAGTACTTC; CDR3aa: CASGTAGVSRYEQYF
v_gene: TRBV6-1; d_gene: TRBD1; abundance: few; j_gene: TRBJ2-5; CDR3nt: TGTGCCAGCAGCAGACAGGGCCCGCACGAGACCCAGTACTTC; CDR3aa: CASSRQGPHETQYF
v_gene: TRBV11-2; d_gene: TRBD1; abundance: -; j_gene: TRBJ1-5; CDR3nt: TGTGCCAGCAGCTTAGCGGGACAGACGAATCAGCCCCAGCATTTT; CDR3aa: CASSLAGQTNQPQHF
v_gene: TRBV7-3; d_gene: -; abundance: -; j_gene: TRBJ2-5; CDR3nt: TGTGCCAGCAGCTTGGGAACCGTGGGAGAGACCCAGTACTTC; CDR3aa: CASSLGTVGETQYF
v_gene: TRBV11-2; d_gene: -; abundance: -; j_gene: TRBJ1-5; CDR3nt: TGTGCCAGCAGCTTATACGGGGGCGTAGGGCCACTAAGCAATCAGCCCCAGCATTTT; CDR3aa: CASSLYGGVGPLSNQPQHF
v_gene: TRBV6-2/TRBV6-3; d_gene: -; abundance: -; j_gene: TRBJ1-5; CDR3nt: TGTGCCAGCAGGCCAATACCGGTAAATCAGCCCCAGCATTTT; CDR3aa: CASRPIPVNQPQHF
v_gene: TRBV20-1; d_gene: -; abundance: -; j_gene: TRBJ2-1; CDR3nt: TGCAGTGCTAGAGATATGAAGCTAGCTGACAATGAGCAGTTCTTC; CDR3aa: CSARDMKLADNEQFF
v_gene: TRBV3-1; d_gene: TRBD1; abundance: -; j_gene: TRBJ2-3; CDR3nt: TGTGCCAGCGGAGGGACAGGTCGTGCAGATACGCAGTATTTT; CDR3aa: CASGGTGRADTQYF
v_gene: TRBV11-2; d_gene: TRBD1; abundance: -; j_gene: TRBJ2-7; CDR3nt: TGTGCCAGCAGCTTAAATGGACAGGGGAACCGTAAGGAGTACTTC; CDR3aa: CASSLNGQGNRKEYF
v_gene: TRBV5-1; d_gene: -; abundance: few; j_gene: TRBJ2-3; CDR3nt: TGCGCCAGCAGCTTGGGTCGTCCCGCAGATACGCAGTATTTT; CDR3aa: CASSLGRPADTQYF
v_gene: TRBV28; d_gene: TRBD1; abundance: many; j_gene: TRBJ2-6; CDR3nt: TGTGCCAGCAGTTTAGGGACAGGAAGTTCTGGGGCCAACGTCCTGACTTTC; CDR3aa: CASSLGTGSSGANVLTF
v_gene: TRBV4-1; d_gene: TRBD1; abundance: -; j_gene: TRBJ1-5; CDR3nt: TGCGCCAGCAGCCAAGAAGGCAGGGGGCACCGTCAGCCCCAGCATTTT; CDR3aa: CASSQEGRGHRQPQHF
v_gene: TRBV15; d_gene: -; abundance: -; j_gene: TRBJ2-3; CDR3nt: TGTGCCACCACCCCGAGACAGGGCACAGATACGCAGTATTTT; CDR3aa: CATTPRQGTDTQYF
v_gene: TRBV28; d_gene: -; abundance: many; j_gene: TRBJ2-1; CDR3nt: TGTGCCAGCAGTGAGCAGGGCACCTACAATGAGCAGTTCTTC; CDR3aa: CASSEQGTYNEQFF
v_gene: TRBV20-1; d_gene: -; abundance: -; j_gene: TRBJ1-4; CDR3nt: TGCAGTGCTAGAGACGGCTCGGGGTTGAAACTGTTTTTT; CDR3aa: CSARDGSGLKLFF
v_gene: TRBV12-3/TRBV12-4; d_gene: TRBD1; abundance: -; j_gene: TRBJ2-1; CDR3nt: TGTGCCAGCAGTCCAGGGGGCAGTGAGCAGTTCTTC; CDR3aa: CASSPGGSEQFF
v_gene: TRBV5-1; d_gene: -; abundance: -; j_gene: TRBJ1-2; CDR3nt: TGCGCCAGCAGCTTACCAGACAGGAATCAGGGCTACACCTTC; CDR3aa: CASSLPDRNQGYTF
v_gene: TRBV20-1; d_gene: -; abundance: -; j_gene: TRBJ2-7; CDR3nt: TGCAGTGCCCTTCGGGCCCGGGCTTCCTACGAGCAGTACTTC; CDR3aa: CSALRARASYEQYF
v_gene: TRBV12-3/TRBV12-4; d_gene: TRBD1; abundance: many; j_gene: TRBJ1-3; CDR3nt: TGTGCCAGCAGTTTATTGGACAGGGGGCCTGGAAACACCATATATTTT; CDR3aa: CASSLLDRGPGNTIYF
v_gene: TRBV5-1; d_gene: TRBD1; abundance: -; j_gene: TRBJ2-7; CDR3nt: TGCGCCAGCCGTACAACATCGGGACAGGGCGTGGGGGAGCAGTACTTC; CDR3aa: CASRTTSGQGVGEQYF